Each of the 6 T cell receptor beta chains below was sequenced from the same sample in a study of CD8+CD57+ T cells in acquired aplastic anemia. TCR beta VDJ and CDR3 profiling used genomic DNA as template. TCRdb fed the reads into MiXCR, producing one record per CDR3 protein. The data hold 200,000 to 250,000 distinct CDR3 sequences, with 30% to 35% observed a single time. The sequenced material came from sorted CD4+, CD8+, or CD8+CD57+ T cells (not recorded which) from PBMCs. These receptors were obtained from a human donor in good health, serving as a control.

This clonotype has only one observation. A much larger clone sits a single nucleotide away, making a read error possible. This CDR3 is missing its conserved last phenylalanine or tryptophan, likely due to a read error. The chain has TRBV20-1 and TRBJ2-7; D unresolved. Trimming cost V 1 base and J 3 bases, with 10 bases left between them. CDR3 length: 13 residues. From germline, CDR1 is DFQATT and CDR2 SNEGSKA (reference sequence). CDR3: CSARGTVLYEQYL. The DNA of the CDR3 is TGCAGTGCTAGAGGGACCGTTCTCTACGAGCAGTACCTC.

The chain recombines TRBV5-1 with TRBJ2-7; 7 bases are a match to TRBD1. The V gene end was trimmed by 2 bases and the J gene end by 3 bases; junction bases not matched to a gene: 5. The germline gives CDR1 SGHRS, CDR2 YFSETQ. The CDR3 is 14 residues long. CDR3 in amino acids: CASSLQSGGYEQYF. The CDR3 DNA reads TGCGCCAGCAGCTTACAGTCAGGGGGCTACGAGCAGTACTTC.

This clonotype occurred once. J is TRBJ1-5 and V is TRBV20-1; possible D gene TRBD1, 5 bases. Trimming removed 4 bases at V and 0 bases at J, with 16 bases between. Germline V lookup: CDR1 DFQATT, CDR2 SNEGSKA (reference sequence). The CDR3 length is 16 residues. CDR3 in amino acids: CSANDLGQGSNQPQHF. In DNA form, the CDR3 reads TGCAGTGCTAACGATTTGGGGCAAGGTAGCAATCAGCCCCAGCATTTT.

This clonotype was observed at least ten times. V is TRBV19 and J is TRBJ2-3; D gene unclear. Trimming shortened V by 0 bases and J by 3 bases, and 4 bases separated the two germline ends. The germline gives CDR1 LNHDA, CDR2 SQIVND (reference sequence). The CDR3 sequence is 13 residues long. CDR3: CASSIDRTDTQYF. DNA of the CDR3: TGTGCCAGTAGTATAGATCGGACAGATACGCAGTATTTT.

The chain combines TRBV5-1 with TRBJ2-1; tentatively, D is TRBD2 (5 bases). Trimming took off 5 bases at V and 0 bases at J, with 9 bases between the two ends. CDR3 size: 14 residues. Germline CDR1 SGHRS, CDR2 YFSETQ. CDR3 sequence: CASSEGYSYNEQFF. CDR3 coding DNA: TGCGCCAGCAGTGAGGGTTACTCCTACAATGAGCAGTTCTTC.

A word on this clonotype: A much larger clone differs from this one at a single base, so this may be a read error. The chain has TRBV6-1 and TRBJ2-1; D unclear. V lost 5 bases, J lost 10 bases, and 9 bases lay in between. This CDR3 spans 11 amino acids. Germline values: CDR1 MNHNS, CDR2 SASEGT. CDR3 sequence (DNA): TGTGCCAGCAGTCGAACGGACGAGCAGTTCTTC. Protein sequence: CASSRTDEQFF.